The rows below give T cell receptor beta chains drawn from one sample of a study of cytomegalovirus exposure and HLA in healthy donors. Produced via immunoSEQ multiplex PCR; TCRdb's table is partial and in-frame only. The sample spans 100,000 to 150,000 clones; the ten largest clones claim about 1.5%. The sample taken for sequencing was PBMCs. The receptors here all came from a woman aged 40 to 50 in good health and CMV-seropositive. Each CDR3 is given with its conserved first and last residue. A D gene is named only where the DNA matches it firmly.

>NA|TRBV27|TRBJ1-6|14
TGTGCCAGCAGATCAGGGACTCTTAATTCACCCCTCCACTTT
CASRSGTLNSPLHF
>NA|TRBV5-1|TRBJ2-7|15
TGCGCCAGCAGCTTGGCCGAGGAGCGGTCCTACGAGCAGTACTTC
CASSLAEERSYEQYF
>NA|TRBV6-5|TRBJ1-1|12
TGTGCCAGCAGTGCCCGGGGCACTGAAGCTTTCTTT
CASSARGTEAFF
>NA|TRBV28|TRBJ2-1|15
TGTGCCAGCAGTTTCGAGGGGGTTATCTACAATGAGCAGTTCTTC
CASSFEGVIYNEQFF
>NA|TRBV7-8|TRBJ1-2|14
TGTGCCAGCAGCCTGGACAGAACTAACTATGGCTACACCTTC
CASSLDRTNYGYTF
>TRBD2|TRBV6-5|TRBJ2-7|15
TGTGCCAGCAGTTACTTGCTAGCGGGAGCTTACGAGCAGTACTTC
CASSYLLAGAYEQYF
>NA|TRBV6-6|TRBJ2-3|15
TGTGCCAGCAGTTCCCTTCGAATAGGCACAGATACGCAGTATTTT
CASSSLRIGTDTQYF
>NA|TRBV11-2|TRBJ1-1|13
TGTGCCAGCAGCTTGCGGGAGAACACTGAAGCTTTCTTT
CASSLRENTEAFF
>NA|TRBV5-1|TRBJ2-3|20
TGCGCCAGCAGCTTGGGGGTCAGGGGAATTGGCGGGAGTTTCACAGATACGCAGTATTTT
CASSLGVRGIGGSFTDTQYF
>TRBD2|TRBV28|TRBJ2-5|15
TGTGCCAGCAGCACCGGCGTGGGGGAGGGGGAGACCCAGTACTTC
CASSTGVGEGETQYF
>TRBD2|TRBV30|TRBJ2-3|16
TGTGCCTGGGCTGGGACTAGCGGGAGTTGGGGAGATACGCAGTATTTT
CAWAGTSGSWGDTQYF
>TRBD2|TRBV10-2|TRBJ2-7|12
TGCGCCACTAGCGGTACCTCCTACGAGCAGTACTTC
CATSGTSYEQYF
>TRBD1|TRBV10-3|TRBJ1-1|16
TGTGCCATCAGTGAGATGGGACAGCTACAGCTGAGTGAAGCTTTCTTT
CAISEMGQLQLSEAFF
>NA|TRBV5-3|TRBJ1-4|15
TGTGCCAGAAGCTTTTCGGGGAAAGGAAAGGAGGAACTGTTTTTT
CARSFSGKGKEELFF
>NA|TRBV6-5|TRBJ2-7|12
TGTGCCAGCGGGGTTACTAGCCGCGAGCAGTACTTC
CASGVTSREQYF
>TRBD2|TRBV7-2|TRBJ2-7|15
TGTGCCAGCAGCTTAGTGGGAGGGCCCGCCTACGAGCAGTACTTC
CASSLVGGPAYEQYF
>NA|TRBV30|TRBJ1-1|13
TGTGCCTGGAGTGTGTCGTTGAACACTGAAGCTTTCTTT
CAWSVSLNTEAFF
>NA|TRBV6-1|TRBJ1-1|12
TGTGCCAGCAGTGGACAGCACACTGAAGCTTTCTTT
CASSGQHTEAFF
>TRBD2|TRBV5-6|TRBJ2-1|16
TGTGCCAGCAGGGCCTTAGCGGGAATGACCTACAATGAGCAGTTCTTC
CASRALAGMTYNEQFF
>TRBD2|TRBV6-1|TRBJ2-2|15
TGTGCCGGCCATACCGGGACTAGCATCCCCGGGGAGCTGTTTTTT
CAGHTGTSIPGELFF
>TRBD1|TRBV27|TRBJ2-7|14
TGTGCCAGCAGTTTTCAGGACAGGAGGTACGAGCAGTACTTC
CASSFQDRRYEQYF
>NA|TRBV2|TRBJ2-1|11
TGTGCCAGCAGCGACAGAGCGGAGCAGTTCTTC
CASSDRAEQFF
>NA|TRBV27|TRBJ2-7|15
TGTGCCAGCAGGAGTGGGACTCGATTAAACTACGAGCAGTACTTC
CASRSGTRLNYEQYF
>NA|TRBV12-5|TRBJ2-2|13
TGTGCTAGTGGTTTTGACAGCGCCGGGGAGCTGTTTTTT
CASGFDSAGELFF
>NA|TRBV6-1|TRBJ1-6|14
TGTGCCAGCACTGGGGGGGGGCTCAATTCACCCCTCCACTTT
CASTGGGLNSPLHF
>TRBD2|TRBV4-1|TRBJ2-5|17
TGCGCCAGCAGCCAAACATTAAAGGGACTAGATAAAGAGACCCAGTACTTC
CASSQTLKGLDKETQYF
>NA|TRBV27|TRBJ2-2|14
TGTGCCAGCAGTTTGGCCGTTAACACCGGGGAGCTGTTTTTT
CASSLAVNTGELFF
>NA|TRBV14|TRBJ1-1|15
TGTGCCAGCAGCCGATCCGACAGATTGAACACTGAAGCTTTCTTT
CASSRSDRLNTEAFF
>TRBD1|TRBV23-1|TRBJ1-5|22
TGCGCCAGCAGTCAACAGAGCTCATTGGACAGGGGCGTCCTCGATAGCAATCAGCCCCAGCATTTT
CASSQQSSLDRGVLDSNQPQHF
>TRBD2|TRBV6-1|TRBJ2-1|16
TGTGCCAGCAGTGAAGAGGTTAGCGGGGCCTACAATGAGCAGTTCTTC
CASSEEVSGAYNEQFF
>TRBD1|TRBV6-1|TRBJ1-4|14
TGTGCCAGCAGTGAGGACAGGGAGAGGGAAAAACTGTTTTTT
CASSEDREREKLFF